This T cell receptor beta chain appears in the sequencing data of a study of cytomegalovirus exposure and HLA in healthy donors. Study observations and caveats: The authors judged a highly shared variant cluster likely a sequencing artifact. HLA-A and HLA-B allele assignments for most subjects were reportedly predicted accurately using TCR beta sequences. The investigators catalogued about 170 TCR beta chains as cytomegalovirus-associated. In a later analysis, parvovirus B19, influenza, CMV and Epstein-Barr virus appeared linked to several top co-occurrence clusters.

Primers for the PCR totalled 60 Vbeta and 13 Jbeta. The repertoire was sequenced with immunoSEQ multiplex PCR; TCRdb's copy has only in-frame clones and lacks some. This sample yields 160,000 or so clones, of which just under 80% are seen a single time; roughly 1.3% belongs to the top ten. Comment on this clone: Antigen specificity is unknown.

This sequence was found in a man aged 30 to 45 in good health and CMV-seronegative. The sequenced sample consisted of PBMCs.

CDR3 loop: CASSLGQGGNQPQHF. The CDR3 DNA is TGTGCCAGCAGCTTAGGACAGGGAGGCAATCAGCCCCAGCATTTT. The chain recombines TRBV13 with TRBJ1-5, with D possibly being TRBD1 (6 bases). The CDR3 totals 15 residues. CDR1 and CDR2 (germline): PRHDT, FYEKMQ (reference sequence). V shed 0 bases and J shed 2 bases, with 8 bases lying between them. Filled out from reference TRBV13 and TRBJ1-5, the complete variable domain reads AAGVIQSPRHLIKEKRETATLKCYPIPRHDTVYWYQQGPGQDPQFLISFYEKMQSDKGSIPDRFSAQQFSDYHSELNMSSLELGDSALYFCASSLGQGGNQPQHFGDGTRLSIL.